Shown below are 5 T cell receptor beta chains from a single sample sequenced in a study of shared clonotypes between healthy human individuals. Assay used: immunoSEQ multiplex PCR; TCRdb lists only in-frame clones, some missing. The table includes about 480,000 clones, around 74% detected once. Sequencing used PBMCs. Receptor source: a woman in her 40s in good health. Some clones in this sample may be carry-over from other donors' samples.

Comments on this clone: This same CDR3 is encoded by further DNA sequences in the sample. The rearrangement joins TRBV19 to TRBJ2-7, with D perhaps matching TRBD1 or TRBD2 (5 bases each). The V end lost 3 bases, the J end lost 2 bases, and 8 bases lay between the germline ends. The CDR3 is 13 residues long. Germline V gene data show CDR1 as LNHDA and CDR2 as SQIVND (reference sequence). CDR3 residues: CASSIGGAYEQYF. As DNA, the CDR3 is TGTGCCAGTAGTATTGGGGGAGCCTACGAGCAGTACTTC.

The chain joins TRBV28 to TRBJ2-1; 7 bases line up with TRBD1. The CDR3 is made up of 13 amino acids. The germline V gene has CDR1 MDHEN and CDR2 SYDVKM. Germline trimming cut 7 bases from V and 5 bases from J; bases unmatched to any gene: 5. The CDR3 bases are TGTGCCAGCAATTTCCAGGGGGACAATGAGCAGTTCTTC. Protein: CASNFQGDNEQFF.

This sequence joins TRBV5-1 and TRBJ1-4, with a tentative D call TRBD1 (5 bases). Deletions cut 4 bases from V and 1 base from J, with 11 bases between. The CDR3 totals 15 residues. The germline V gene encodes CDR1 SGHRS and CDR2 YFSETQ. The CDR3: CASSTGGLTNEKLFF. In nucleotides, the CDR3 is TGCGCCAGCAGCACGGGGGGTTTAACTAATGAAAAACTGTTTTTT.

The rearrangement uses TRBV15 and TRBJ2-1; TRBD2 agrees at 9 bases. The CDR3 covers 16 residues. Trimming removed 1 base from V and 8 bases from J; junction bases left unmatched: 9. From germline, CDR1 is LNHNV and CDR2 YYDKDF (reference sequence). The CDR3 bases are TGTGCCACCAGCAGAGGATACGGGCTAGCGGGATATGAGCAGTTCTTC. Amino acids: CATSRGYGLAGYEQFF. Full variable domain (missing parts from reference TRBV15 and TRBJ2-1): DAMVIQNPRYQVTQFGKPVTLSCSQTLNHNVMYWYQQKSSQAPKLLFHYYDKDFNNEADTPDNFQSRRPNTSFCFLDIRSPGLGDTAMYLCATSRGYGLAGYEQFFGPGTRLTVL.

The V gene is TRBV9, the J gene TRBJ1-2; the D is unclear. In germline, CDR1 is SGDLS, CDR2 YYNGEE. The ends were cut back, 7 bases at V and 2 bases at J, with 9 bases in the middle. The CDR3 has 12 amino acids. The CDR3 sequence is CASRQENYGYTF. In DNA form, the CDR3 reads TGTGCCAGCCGGCAGGAGAACTATGGCTACACCTTC.